Listed below are T cell receptor beta chains from one sample, sequenced in a study of control samples from healthy donors and cancer patients. Here immunoSEQ multiplex PCR was the method, and the copy in TCRdb shows in-frame clones only, minus some. This table holds roughly 450,000 clones, 75% to 95% found once. Sequencing input: PBMCs. The receptors derive from a man in his forties with head and neck cancer. CDR3s include the opening cysteine and the closing phenylalanine or tryptophan. The D gene is left open where the match is weak. Some rows mark clone size as missing; the rest say once, few, many or name a class of expanded clone.

v_call	j_call	clone_size	d_call	cdr3_aa	cdr3_nt
TRBV19	TRBJ2-5	-	TRBD1	CASNPGQYQETQYF	TGTGCCAGTAACCCGGGACAGTACCAAGAGACCCAGTACTTC
TRBV5-1	TRBJ2-3	-	TRBD2	CASSIFLAVSGTDTQYF	TGCGCCAGCAGCATATTTCTAGCGGTCTCGGGGACAGATACGCAGTATTTT
TRBV25-1	TRBJ2-1	-	-	CASSELSGRNTYNEQFF	TGTGCCAGCAGTGAATTAAGTGGACGGAATACCTACAATGAGCAGTTCTTC
TRBV9	TRBJ2-5	-	-	CASSVGTIQETQYF	TGTGCCAGCAGCGTAGGGACCATTCAAGAGACCCAGTACTTC
TRBV3-1/TRBV3-2	TRBJ1-1	-	-	CASSQEEQGRNTEAFF	TGTGCCAGCAGCCAAGAAGAACAGGGAAGGAACACTGAAGCTTTCTTT
TRBV18	TRBJ2-7	-	-	CASSAGTTYEQYF	TGTGCCAGCTCAGCCGGCACTACCTACGAGCAGTACTTC
TRBV28	TRBJ1-2	-	-	CASSLGGRSYGYTF	TGTGCCAGCAGTTTGGGGGGACGGAGCTATGGCTACACCTTC
TRBV12-3/TRBV12-4	TRBJ1-5	-	-	CASSLAQPQHF	TGTGCCAGCAGTTTAGCGCAGCCCCAGCATTTT
TRBV24-1	TRBJ2-7	once	-	CATAGQHYAEQYF	TGTGCCACTGCGGGACAGCACTACGCGGAGCAGTACTTC
TRBV19	TRBJ2-1	-	TRBD1	CASSRTGGYGDNEQFF	TGTGCCAGTAGTAGAACAGGGGGCTACGGGGACAATGAGCAGTTCTTC
TRBV4-2	TRBJ2-3	-	TRBD2	CASSYGLAGSDTQYF	TGTGCCAGCAGTTATGGACTAGCGGGATCAGATACGCAGTATTTT
TRBV7-8	TRBJ1-5	-	-	CASSLLGQNSNQPQHF	TGTGCCAGCAGCTTACTCGGACAAAATAGCAATCAGCCCCAGCATTTT
TRBV2	TRBJ2-7	-	TRBD1	CARQGAEYEQYF	TGTGCCAGGCAGGGGGCTGAGTACGAGCAGTACTTC
TRBV5-6	TRBJ2-6	-	-	CASSFGDSGANVLTF	TGTGCCAGCAGCTTTGGTGACTCTGGGGCCAACGTCCTGACTTTC
TRBV9	TRBJ2-1	-	TRBD2	CASSVEVTSGGDEQFF	TGTGCCAGCAGCGTAGAGGTGACTAGCGGGGGTGATGAGCAGTTCTTC
TRBV7-3	TRBJ1-2	-	-	CASSLNGGVGYTF	TGTGCCAGCAGCTTAAATGGAGGAGTTGGCTACACCTTC
TRBV5-1	TRBJ2-1	-	TRBD2	CASSYLAGGGSYNEQFF	TGCGCCAGCAGCTACCTAGCGGGAGGGGGGTCCTACAATGAGCAGTTCTTC
TRBV19	TRBJ1-1	-	-	CASTGWANTEAFF	TGTGCCAGTACTGGATGGGCTAACACTGAAGCTTTCTTT
TRBV5-1	TRBJ1-1	-	-	CASSLEAGNMNTEAFF	TGCGCCAGCAGCTTGGAGGCGGGGAACATGAACACTGAAGCTTTCTTT
TRBV3-1/TRBV3-2	TRBJ2-2	-	TRBD1	CASSPRDRGTGELFF	TGTGCCAGCAGCCCCCGGGACAGGGGGACCGGGGAGCTGTTTTTT
TRBV24-1	TRBJ2-3	-	TRBD2	CATAAGGASTDTQYF	TGTGCCACCGCGGCGGGGGGCGCGAGCACAGATACGCAGTATTTT
TRBV28	TRBJ1-4	-	-	CASRGRRNEKLFF	TGTGCCAGCAGAGGCAGGAGGAATGAAAAACTGTTTTTT
TRBV19	TRBJ2-2	-	-	CASSPPPGLGELFF	TGTGCCAGTAGTCCCCCCCCGGGGTTAGGGGAGCTGTTTTTT
TRBV4-3	TRBJ2-3	few	-	CASSRRGGLDTQYF	TGCGCCAGCAGCCGTCGTGGGGGCTTGGATACGCAGTATTTT
TRBV6-5	TRBJ1-5	-	-	CASSSSWGNQPQHF	TGTGCCAGCTCCTCTTCGTGGGGCAATCAGCCCCAGCATTTT
TRBV30	TRBJ1-2	-	-	CAWSHAGRSVYTF	TGTGCCTGGAGTCACGCGGGACGCTCGGTCTACACCTTC
TRBV5-6	TRBJ2-7	-	TRBD2	CASSPQRGRGGRSYEQYF	TGTGCCAGCAGCCCACAACGAGGGAGGGGAGGACGCTCCTACGAGCAGTACTTC
TRBV5-4	TRBJ2-2	few	TRBD2	CASSTGTSSVGELFF	TGTGCCAGCAGCACCGGGACTAGTTCCGTCGGGGAGCTGTTTTTT
TRBV3-1/TRBV3-2	TRBJ2-5	-	-	CASSQGVGAGETQYF	TGTGCCAGCAGCCAAGGAGTGGGGGCCGGTGAGACCCAGTACTTC
TRBV19	TRBJ1-1	-	TRBD1	CASSARQGRTEAFF	TGTGCCAGTAGTGCACGACAGGGGAGGACTGAAGCTTTCTTT
TRBV27	TRBJ2-7	-	-	CASSLSRTVTYEQYF	TGTGCCAGCAGTTTATCAAGGACTGTGACCTACGAGCAGTACTTC
TRBV7-3	TRBJ1-5	-	-	CASSLIGDRGNQPQHF	TGTGCCAGCAGCTTAATAGGGGATCGAGGCAATCAGCCCCAGCATTTT
TRBV6-6	TRBJ2-3	-	-	CASSPTVDTQYF	TGTGCCAGCAGCCCCACGGTCGATACGCAGTATTTT
TRBV28	TRBJ2-7	-	-	CASSPTPAGYYEQYF	TGTGCCAGCAGTCCTACCCCAGCGGGCTACTACGAGCAGTACTTC
TRBV5-4	TRBJ1-2	-	TRBD1	CASSGILQRTGGTSNYGYTF	TGTGCCAGCAGCGGCATCTTGCAACGGACAGGGGGCACCTCTAACTATGGCTACACCTTC
TRBV5-1	TRBJ1-2	-	-	CASSLTQPYGYTF	TGCGCCAGCAGCTTGACCCAGCCTTATGGCTACACCTTC
TRBV7-9	TRBJ1-3	once	-	CASSLVLGFGNTIYF	TGTGCCAGCAGCTTAGTTCTCGGGTTTGGAAACACCATATATTTT
TRBV7-9	TRBJ2-1	-	-	CASTPQVDEQFF	TGTGCCAGCACCCCTCAGGTGGATGAGCAGTTCTTC